The clone carrying this T cell receptor (beta chain) appeared many times. Its target is unknown. This CDR3 is built from 14 residues. The V and J ends lost 5 bases and 3 bases respectively, with 11 bases between them. CDR1 is SGHRS and CDR2 is YFSETQ in the germline V gene. This sample stems from a study of T-cell reconstitution after alpha-beta-depleted transplantation in children. Study-level points and caveats: After transplant, high TCRbeta diversity at day 60 in some patients arose from surviving recipient T cells and thymic progenitors. Several hundred expanded graft clones reportedly supplied alpha-beta T cells about two months after transplant. Among T cells one year after transplant, newly produced cells accounted for most counts and diversity.

A TCRbeta library incorporating unique molecular identifiers was prepared. TCRdb processed the PCR reads anew with MiXCR; each CDR3 protein has one entry. The table lists 200,000 to 250,000 distinct CDR3 sequences, roughly 11% of them singletons. This TCR was sampled from a child less than two years old with acute myeloid leukemia, due to receive a stem cell transplant. The sequenced sample was PBMCs, obtained before TCRalphabeta/CD19-depleted stem cell transplant. The V and J genes are TRBV5-1 and TRBJ2-2, with D uncertain. The CDR3, as DNA: TGCGCCAGCAGTTGGAGACTTGACACCGGGGAGCTGTTTTTT. This gives the protein CASSWRLDTGELFF.